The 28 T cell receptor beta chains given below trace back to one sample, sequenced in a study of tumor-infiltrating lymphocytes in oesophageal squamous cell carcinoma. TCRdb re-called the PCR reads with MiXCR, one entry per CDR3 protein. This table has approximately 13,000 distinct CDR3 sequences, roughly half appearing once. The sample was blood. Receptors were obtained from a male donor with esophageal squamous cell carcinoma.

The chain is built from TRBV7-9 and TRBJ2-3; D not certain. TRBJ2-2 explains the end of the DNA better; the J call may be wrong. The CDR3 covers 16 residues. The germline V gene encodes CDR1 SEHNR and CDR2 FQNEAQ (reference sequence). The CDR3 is CASSYYQGTNTGELFF. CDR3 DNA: TGTGCCAGCAGTTATTACCAAGGAACGAACACCGGGGAGCTGTTTTTT.

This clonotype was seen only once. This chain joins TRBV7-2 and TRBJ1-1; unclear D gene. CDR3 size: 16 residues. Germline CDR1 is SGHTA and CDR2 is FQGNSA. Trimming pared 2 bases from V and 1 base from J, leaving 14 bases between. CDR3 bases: TGTGCCAGCAGCTTATCCGGAAGTGTTTGGAACACTGAAGCTTTCTTT. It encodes CASSLSGSVWNTEAFF. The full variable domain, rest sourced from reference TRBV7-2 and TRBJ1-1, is GAGVSQSPSNKVTEKGKDVELRCDPISGHTALYWYRQSLGQGLEFLIYFQGNSAPDKSGLPSDRFSAERTGGSVSTLTIQRTQQEDSAVYLCASSLSGSVWNTEAFFGQGTRLTVV.

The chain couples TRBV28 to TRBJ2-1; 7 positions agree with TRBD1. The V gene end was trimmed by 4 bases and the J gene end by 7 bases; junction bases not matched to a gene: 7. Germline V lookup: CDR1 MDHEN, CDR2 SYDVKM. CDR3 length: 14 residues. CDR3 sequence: CASSSLHRGNEQFF. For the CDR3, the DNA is TGTGCCAGCAGTTCATTACACAGGGGAAATGAGCAGTTCTTC.

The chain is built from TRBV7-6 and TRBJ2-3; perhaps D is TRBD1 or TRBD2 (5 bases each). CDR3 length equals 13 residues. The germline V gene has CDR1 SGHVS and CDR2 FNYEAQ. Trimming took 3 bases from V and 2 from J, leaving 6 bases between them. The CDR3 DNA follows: TGTGCCAGCAGCTTCGGGACCACAGATACGCAGTATTTT. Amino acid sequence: CASSFGTTDTQYF.

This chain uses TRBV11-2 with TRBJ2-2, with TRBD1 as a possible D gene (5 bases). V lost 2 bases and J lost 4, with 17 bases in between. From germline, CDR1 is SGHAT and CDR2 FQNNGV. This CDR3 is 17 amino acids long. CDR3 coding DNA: TGTGCCAGCAGCTTAATCCGCCAGGGCCGTTTCACCGGGGAGCTGTTTTTT. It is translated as CASSLIRQGRFTGELFF.

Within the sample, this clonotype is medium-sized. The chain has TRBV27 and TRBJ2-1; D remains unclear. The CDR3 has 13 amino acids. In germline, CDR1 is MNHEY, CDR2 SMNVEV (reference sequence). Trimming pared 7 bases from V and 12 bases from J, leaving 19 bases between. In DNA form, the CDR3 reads TGTGCCAGCAATAATTTGGATCGGTCGGGGCAGTTCTTC. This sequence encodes CASNNLDRSGQFF.

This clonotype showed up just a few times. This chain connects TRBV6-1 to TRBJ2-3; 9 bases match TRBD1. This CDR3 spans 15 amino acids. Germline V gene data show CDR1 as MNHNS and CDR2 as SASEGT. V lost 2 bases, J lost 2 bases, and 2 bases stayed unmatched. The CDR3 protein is CASSERQGVTDTQYF. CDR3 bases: TGTGCCAGCAGTGAAAGACAGGGGGTCACAGATACGCAGTATTTT.

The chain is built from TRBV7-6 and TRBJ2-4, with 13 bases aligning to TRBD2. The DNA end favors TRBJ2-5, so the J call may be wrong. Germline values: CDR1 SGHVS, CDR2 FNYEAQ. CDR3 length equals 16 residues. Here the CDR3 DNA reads TGTGCCAGCAGCTTAAAACTAGCGGGAGGGAGGGAGACCCAGTACTTC. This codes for CASSLKLAGGRETQYF.

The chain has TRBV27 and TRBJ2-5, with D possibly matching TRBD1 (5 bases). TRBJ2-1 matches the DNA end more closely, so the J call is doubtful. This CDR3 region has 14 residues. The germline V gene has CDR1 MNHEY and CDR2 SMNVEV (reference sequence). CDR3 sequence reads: CASSFQGRYNEQFF. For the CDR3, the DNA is TGTGCCAGCAGTTTCCAGGGTCGGTACAATGAGCAGTTCTTC.

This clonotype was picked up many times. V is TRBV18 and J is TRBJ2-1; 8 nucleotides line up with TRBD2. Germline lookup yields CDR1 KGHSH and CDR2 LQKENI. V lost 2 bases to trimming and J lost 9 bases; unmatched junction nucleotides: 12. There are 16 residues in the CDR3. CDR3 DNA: TGTGCCAGCTCACCAGGGGGGACTAGGAATGAGCGTGAGCAGTTCTTC. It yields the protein CASSPGGTRNEREQFF.

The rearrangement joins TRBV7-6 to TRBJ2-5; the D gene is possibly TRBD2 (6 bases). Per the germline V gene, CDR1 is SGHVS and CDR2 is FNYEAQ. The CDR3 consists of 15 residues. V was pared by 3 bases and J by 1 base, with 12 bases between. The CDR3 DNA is TGTGCCAGCAGCTTCTACCGGGACTTCCAAGAGACCCAGTACTTC. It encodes CASSFYRDFQETQYF.

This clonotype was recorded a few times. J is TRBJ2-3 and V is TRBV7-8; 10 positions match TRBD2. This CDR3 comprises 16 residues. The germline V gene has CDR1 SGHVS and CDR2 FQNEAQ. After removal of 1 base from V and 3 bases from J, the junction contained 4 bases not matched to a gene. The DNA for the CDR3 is TGTGCCAGCAGCTTAGTTATACTAGCGGGAACAGATACGCAGTATTTT. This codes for CASSLVILAGTDTQYF.

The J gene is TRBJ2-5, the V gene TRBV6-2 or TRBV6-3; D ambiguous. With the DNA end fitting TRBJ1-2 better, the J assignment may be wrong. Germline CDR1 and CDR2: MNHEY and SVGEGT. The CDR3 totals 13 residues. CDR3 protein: CASRRTSDYGYTF. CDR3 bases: TGTGCCAGCAGACGGACCAGCGACTATGGCTACACCTTC.

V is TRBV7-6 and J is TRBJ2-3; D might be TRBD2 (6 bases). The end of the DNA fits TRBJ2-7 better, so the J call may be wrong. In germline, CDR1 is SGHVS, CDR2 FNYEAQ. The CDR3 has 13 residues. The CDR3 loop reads CASSSGTHNEQYF. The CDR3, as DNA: TGTGCCAGCAGCTCCGGGACTCACAATGAGCAGTACTTC.

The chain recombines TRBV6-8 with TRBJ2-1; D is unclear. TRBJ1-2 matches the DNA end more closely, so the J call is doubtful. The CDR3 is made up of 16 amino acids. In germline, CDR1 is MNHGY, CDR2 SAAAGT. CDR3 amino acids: CASRAPGEWLNYGYTF. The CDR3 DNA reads TGTGCCAGCAGGGCCCCGGGCGAGTGGCTTAACTATGGCTACACCTTC.

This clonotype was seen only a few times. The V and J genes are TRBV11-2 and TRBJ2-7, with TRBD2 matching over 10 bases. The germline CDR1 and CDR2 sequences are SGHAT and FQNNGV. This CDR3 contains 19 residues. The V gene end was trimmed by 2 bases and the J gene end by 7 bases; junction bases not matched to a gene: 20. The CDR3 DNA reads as TGTGCCAGCAGCTTATACCGACTAGCGGGCTCATCGGAAGCAGGGGAGCAGTACTTC. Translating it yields CASSLYRLAGSSEAGEQYF.

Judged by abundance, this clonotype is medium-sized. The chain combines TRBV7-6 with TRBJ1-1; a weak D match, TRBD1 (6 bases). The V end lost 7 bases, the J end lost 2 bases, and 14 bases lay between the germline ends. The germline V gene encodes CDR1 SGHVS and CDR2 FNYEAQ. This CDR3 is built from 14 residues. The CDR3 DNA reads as TGTGCCAGCACCGTAGGACAGAGTAACACTGAAGCTTTCTTT. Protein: CASTVGQSNTEAFF.

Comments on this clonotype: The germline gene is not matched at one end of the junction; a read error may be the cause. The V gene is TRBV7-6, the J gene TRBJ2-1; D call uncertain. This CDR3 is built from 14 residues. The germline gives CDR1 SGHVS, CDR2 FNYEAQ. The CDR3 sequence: CASSSDIDNSPLHF. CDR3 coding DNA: TGTGCCAGCAGCTCCGATATCGATAATTCACCCCTCCACTTC.

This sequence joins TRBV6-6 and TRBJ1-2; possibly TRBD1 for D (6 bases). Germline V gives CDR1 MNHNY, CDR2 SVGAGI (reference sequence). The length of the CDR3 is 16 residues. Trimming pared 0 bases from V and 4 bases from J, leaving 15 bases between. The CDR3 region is CASSYSGGSGAYGYTF. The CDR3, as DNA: TGTGCCAGCAGTTACTCGGGGGGGTCGGGGGCCTATGGCTACACCTTC.

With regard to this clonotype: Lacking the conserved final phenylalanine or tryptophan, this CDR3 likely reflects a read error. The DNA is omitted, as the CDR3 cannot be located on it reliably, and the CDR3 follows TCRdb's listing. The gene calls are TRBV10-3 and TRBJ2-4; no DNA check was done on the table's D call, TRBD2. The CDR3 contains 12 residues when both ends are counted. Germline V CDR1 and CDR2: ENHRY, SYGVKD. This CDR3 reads CAISERLGLAGV.

CDR3 protein: CASSPSGGAGDYEQFF. The CDR3 bases are TGTGCCAGCAGCCCCTCAGGGGGGGCCGGAGACTATGAGCAGTTCTTC. V usage is TRBV7-8 and J usage is TRBJ2-6, with D possibly called TRBD1 or TRBD2 (7 bases each). The J call is uncertain, as TRBJ2-1 better fits the DNA end. The CDR3 runs 16 residues. Germline V gene sequence: CDR1 SGHVS, CDR2 FQNEAQ.

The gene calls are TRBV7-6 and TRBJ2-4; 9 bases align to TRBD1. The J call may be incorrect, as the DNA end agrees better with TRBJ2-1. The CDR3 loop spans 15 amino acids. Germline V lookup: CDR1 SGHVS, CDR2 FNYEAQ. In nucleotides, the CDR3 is TGTGCCAGCAGCCCAACCCGGGACAGGGTGGGTGAGCAGTTCTTC. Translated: CASSPTRDRVGEQFF.

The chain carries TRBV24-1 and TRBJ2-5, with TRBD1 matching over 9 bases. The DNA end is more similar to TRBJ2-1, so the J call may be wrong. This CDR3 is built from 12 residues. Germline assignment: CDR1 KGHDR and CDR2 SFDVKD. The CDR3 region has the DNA TGTGCCACACAGGGGGCCCCAAAGGAGCAGTTCTTC. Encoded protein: CATQGAPKEQFF.

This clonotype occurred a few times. The CDR3 region is CASRRIADSRDTQYF. CDR3 bases: TGTGCCAGTAGAAGAATAGCTGATTCCCGGGATACGCAGTATTTT. V is TRBV19 and J is TRBJ2-3; D is undetermined. Deletions cut 6 bases from V and 6 bases from J, with 19 bases between. The CDR3 covers 15 residues. Germline CDR1 LNHDA, CDR2 SQIVND (reference sequence). Variable domain in full (rest from reference TRBV19 and TRBJ2-3): DGGITQSPKYLFRKEGQNVTLSCEQNLNHDAMYWYRQDPGQGLRLIYYSQIVNDFQKGDIAEGYSVSREKKESFPLTVTSAQKNPTAFYLCASRRIADSRDTQYFGPGTRLTVL.

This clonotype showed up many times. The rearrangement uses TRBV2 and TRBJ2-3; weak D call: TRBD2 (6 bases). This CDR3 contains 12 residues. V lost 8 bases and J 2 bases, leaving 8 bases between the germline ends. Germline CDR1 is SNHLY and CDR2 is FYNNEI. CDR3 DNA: TGTGCCAGCGCTAGCGCCACAGATACGCAGTATTTT. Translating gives CASASATDTQYF.

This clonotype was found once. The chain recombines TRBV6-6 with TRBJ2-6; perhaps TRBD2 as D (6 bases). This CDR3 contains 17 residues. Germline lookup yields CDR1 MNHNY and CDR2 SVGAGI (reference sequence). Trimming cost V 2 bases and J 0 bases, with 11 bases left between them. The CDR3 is CASSYQWGGSGANVLTF. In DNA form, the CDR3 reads TGTGCCAGCAGTTACCAGTGGGGAGGCTCTGGGGCCAACGTCCTGACTTTC.

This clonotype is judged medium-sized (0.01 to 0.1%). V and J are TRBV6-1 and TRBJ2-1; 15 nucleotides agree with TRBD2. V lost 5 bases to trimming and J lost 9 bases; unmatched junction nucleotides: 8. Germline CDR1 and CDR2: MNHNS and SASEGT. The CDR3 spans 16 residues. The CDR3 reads CASSSGTSGRRGEQFF. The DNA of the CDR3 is TGTGCCAGCAGTTCCGGGACTAGCGGGAGGAGGGGTGAGCAGTTCTTC.

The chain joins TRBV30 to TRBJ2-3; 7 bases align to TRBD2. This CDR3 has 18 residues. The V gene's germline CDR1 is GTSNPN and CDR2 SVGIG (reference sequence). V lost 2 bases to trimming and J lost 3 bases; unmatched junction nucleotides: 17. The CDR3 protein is CAWSLTLLMGGPTDTQYF. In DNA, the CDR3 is TGTGCCTGGAGTCTTACCCTCCTCATGGGAGGGCCGACAGATACGCAGTATTTT.